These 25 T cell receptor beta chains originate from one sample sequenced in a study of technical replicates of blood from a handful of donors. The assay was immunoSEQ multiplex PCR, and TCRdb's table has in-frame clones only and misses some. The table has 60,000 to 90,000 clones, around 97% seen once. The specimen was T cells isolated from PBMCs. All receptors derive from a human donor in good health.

The CDR3 region has the DNA TGTGCCAGCAGCCGCGGACAGGGCGGAAACACCATATATTTT. Protein: CASSRGQGGNTIYF. This rearrangement joins TRBV11-1 to TRBJ1-3; the match to TRBD1 covers 8 bases. The CDR3 contains 14 residues. The V and J ends lost 5 bases and 4 bases, in that order; junction bases with no gene match: 4. Germline V gene data show CDR1 as SGHAT and CDR2 as FQDESV (reference sequence).

The chain's CDR3 is CASSLIDMNTEAFF. CDR3 DNA: TGTGCCAGCAGCTTAATTGACATGAACACTGAAGCTTTCTTT. The chain couples TRBV5-4 to TRBJ1-1; D remains unclear. This CDR3 is built from 14 residues. Germline CDR1 is SGHNT and CDR2 is YYREEE (reference sequence). V was shortened by 2 bases and J by 0 bases, with 8 bases between the two germline ends. Using reference TRBV5-4 and TRBJ1-1 for the parts outside the CDR3, the full variable domain is ETGVTQSPTHLIKTRGQQVTLRCSSQSGHNTVSWYQQALGQGPQFIFQYYREEENGRGNFPPRFSGLQFPNYSSELNVNALELDDSALYLCASSLIDMNTEAFFGQGTRLTVV.

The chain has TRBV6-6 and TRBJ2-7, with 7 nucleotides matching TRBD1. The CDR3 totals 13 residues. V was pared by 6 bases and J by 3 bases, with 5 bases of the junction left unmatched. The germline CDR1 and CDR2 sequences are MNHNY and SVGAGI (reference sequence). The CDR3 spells CASSFDRDYEQYF. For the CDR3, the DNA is TGTGCCAGCAGCTTTGACAGGGACTACGAGCAGTACTTC.

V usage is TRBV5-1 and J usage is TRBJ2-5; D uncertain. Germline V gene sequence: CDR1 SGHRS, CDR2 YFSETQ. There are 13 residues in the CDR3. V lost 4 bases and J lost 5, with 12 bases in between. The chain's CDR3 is CASSPDGRETQYF. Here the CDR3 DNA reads TGCGCCAGCAGCCCAGACGGCAGGGAGACCCAGTACTTC.

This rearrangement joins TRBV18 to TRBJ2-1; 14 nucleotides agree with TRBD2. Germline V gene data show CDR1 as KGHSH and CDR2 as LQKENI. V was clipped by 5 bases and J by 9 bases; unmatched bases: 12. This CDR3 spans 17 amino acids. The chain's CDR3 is CASSYSSGTSGRPEQFF. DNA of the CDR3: TGTGCCAGCTCATACAGCTCCGGGACTAGCGGGAGACCTGAGCAGTTCTTC.

CDR3 residues: CASGPSGNTIYF. CDR3 sequence (DNA): TGTGCCAGCGGGCCCTCTGGAAACACCATATATTTT. The rearrangement joins TRBV28 to TRBJ1-3; D unresolved. V was trimmed by 8 bases and J by 0 bases, leaving 5 bases between them. This CDR3 is built from 12 residues. Germline V gene lookup returns CDR1 MDHEN and CDR2 SYDVKM.

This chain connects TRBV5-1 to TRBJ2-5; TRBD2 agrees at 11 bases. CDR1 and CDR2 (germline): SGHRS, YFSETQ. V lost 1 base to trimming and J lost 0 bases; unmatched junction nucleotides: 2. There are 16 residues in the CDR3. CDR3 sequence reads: CASSLTSGSYQETQYF. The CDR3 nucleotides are TGCGCCAGCAGCTTGACTAGCGGGAGTTACCAAGAGACCCAGTACTTC.

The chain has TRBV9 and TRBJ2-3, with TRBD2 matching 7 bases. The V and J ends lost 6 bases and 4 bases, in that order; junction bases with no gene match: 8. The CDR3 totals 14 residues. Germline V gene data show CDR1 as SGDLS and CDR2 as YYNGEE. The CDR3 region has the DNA TGTGCCAGCAAGGCGGGAGTGGGCGCAGATACGCAGTATTTT. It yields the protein CASKAGVGADTQYF.

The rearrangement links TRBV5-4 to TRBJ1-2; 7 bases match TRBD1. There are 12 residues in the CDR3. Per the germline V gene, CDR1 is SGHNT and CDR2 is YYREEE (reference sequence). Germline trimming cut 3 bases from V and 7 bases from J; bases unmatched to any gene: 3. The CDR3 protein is CASSYGTVGYTF. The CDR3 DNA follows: TGTGCCAGCAGCTACGGGACAGTTGGCTACACCTTC.

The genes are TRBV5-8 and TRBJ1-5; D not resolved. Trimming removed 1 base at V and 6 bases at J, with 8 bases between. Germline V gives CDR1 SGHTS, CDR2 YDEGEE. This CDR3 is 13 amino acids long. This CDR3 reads CASSLTGFQPQHF. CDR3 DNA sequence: TGTGCCAGCAGCTTGACCGGGTTTCAGCCCCAGCATTTT. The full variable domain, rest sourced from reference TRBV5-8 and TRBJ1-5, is EAGVTQSPTHLIKTRGQQATLRCSPISGHTSVYWYQQALGLGLQFLLWYDEGEERNRGNFPPRFSGRQFPNYSSELNVNALELEDSALYLCASSLTGFQPQHFGDGTRLSIL.

Here the CDR3 DNA reads TGCGCCAGCAGCTTATATGCAGCGAGTAACACTGAAGCTTTCTTT. It specifies CASSLYAASNTEAFF. The J gene is TRBJ1-1, the V gene TRBV5-1; D gene uncertain. The germline V and J ends were trimmed by 2 bases and 2 bases, with 13 bases remaining between them. Looked up from germline, CDR1 is SGHRS and CDR2 is YFSETQ. The CDR3 length is 15 residues.

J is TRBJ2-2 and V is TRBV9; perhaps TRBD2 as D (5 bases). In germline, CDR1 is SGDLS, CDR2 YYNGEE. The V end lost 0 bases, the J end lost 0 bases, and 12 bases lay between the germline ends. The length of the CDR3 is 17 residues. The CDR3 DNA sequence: TGTGCCAGCAGCGTAGGTGAGGGTAGGGCGAACACCGGGGAGCTGTTTTTT. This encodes CASSVGEGRANTGELFF. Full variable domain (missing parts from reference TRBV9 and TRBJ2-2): DSGVTQTPKHLITATGQRVTLRCSPRSGDLSVYWYQQSLDQGLQFLIQYYNGEERAKGNILERFSAQQFPDLHSELNLSSLELGDSALYFCASSVGEGRANTGELFFGEGSRLTVL.

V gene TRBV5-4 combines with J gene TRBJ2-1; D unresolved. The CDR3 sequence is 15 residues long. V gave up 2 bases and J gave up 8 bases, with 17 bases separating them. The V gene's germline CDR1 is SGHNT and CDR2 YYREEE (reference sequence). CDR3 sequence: CASSLRPESFDEQFF. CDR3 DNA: TGTGCCAGCAGCTTAAGGCCGGAGTCCTTCGATGAGCAGTTCTTC.

As DNA, the CDR3 is TGTGCCAGCAGCGGAAACAGGGCCGAGCAGTACTTC. Translating gives CASSGNRAEQYF. The chain combines TRBV9 with TRBJ2-7, with D tentatively TRBD1 (6 bases). V was clipped by 3 bases and J by 6 bases, with 10 bases between them. CDR1 is SGDLS and CDR2 is YYNGEE in the germline V gene. The CDR3 has 12 amino acids.

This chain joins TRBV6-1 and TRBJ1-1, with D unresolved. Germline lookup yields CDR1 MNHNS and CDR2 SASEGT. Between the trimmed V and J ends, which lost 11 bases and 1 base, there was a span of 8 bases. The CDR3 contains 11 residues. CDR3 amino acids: CAAFRNTEAFF. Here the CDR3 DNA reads TGTGCCGCATTTAGGAACACTGAAGCTTTCTTT.

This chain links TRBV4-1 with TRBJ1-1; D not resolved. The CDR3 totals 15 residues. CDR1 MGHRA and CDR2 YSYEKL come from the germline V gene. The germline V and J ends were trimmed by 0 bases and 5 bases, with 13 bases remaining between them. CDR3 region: CASSQDPGRVTEAFF. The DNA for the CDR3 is TGCGCCAGCAGCCAAGATCCGGGTCGGGTGACTGAAGCTTTCTTT.

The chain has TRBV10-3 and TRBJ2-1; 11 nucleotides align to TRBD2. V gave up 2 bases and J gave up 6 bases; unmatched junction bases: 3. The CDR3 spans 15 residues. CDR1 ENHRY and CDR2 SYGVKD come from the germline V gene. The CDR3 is CAISEGTSGFNEQFF. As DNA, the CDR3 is TGTGCCATCAGTGAGGGGACTAGCGGATTCAATGAGCAGTTCTTC.

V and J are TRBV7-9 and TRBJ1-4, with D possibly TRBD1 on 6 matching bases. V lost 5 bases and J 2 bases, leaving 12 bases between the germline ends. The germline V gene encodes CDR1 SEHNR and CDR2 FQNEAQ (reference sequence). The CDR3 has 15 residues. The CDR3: CASSPGGQTNEKLFF. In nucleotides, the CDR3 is TGTGCCAGCAGCCCCGGGGGGCAGACTAATGAAAAACTGTTTTTT.

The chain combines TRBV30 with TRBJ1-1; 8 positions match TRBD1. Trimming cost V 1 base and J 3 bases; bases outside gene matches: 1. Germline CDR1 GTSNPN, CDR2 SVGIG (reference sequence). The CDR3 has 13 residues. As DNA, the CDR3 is TGTGCCTGGAGTGAACAGGGGGACACTGAAGCTTTCTTT. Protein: CAWSEQGDTEAFF.

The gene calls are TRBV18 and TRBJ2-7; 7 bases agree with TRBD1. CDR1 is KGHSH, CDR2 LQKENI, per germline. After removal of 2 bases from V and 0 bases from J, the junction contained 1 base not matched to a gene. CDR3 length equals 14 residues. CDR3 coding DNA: TGTGCCAGCTCACCAAGGGGGCCCTCCTACGAGCAGTACTTC. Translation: CASSPRGPSYEQYF.

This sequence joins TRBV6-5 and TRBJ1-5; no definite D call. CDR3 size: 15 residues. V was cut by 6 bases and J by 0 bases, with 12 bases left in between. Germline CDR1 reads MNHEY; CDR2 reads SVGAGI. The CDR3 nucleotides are TGTGCCAGCAGCCGTACACCGTATAGCAATCAGCCCCAGCATTTT. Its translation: CASSRTPYSNQPQHF.

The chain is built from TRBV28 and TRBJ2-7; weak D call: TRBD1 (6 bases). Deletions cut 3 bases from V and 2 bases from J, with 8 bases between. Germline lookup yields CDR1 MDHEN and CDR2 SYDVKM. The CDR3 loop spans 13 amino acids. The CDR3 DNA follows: TGTGCCAGCAGTTTTCACAGGGCCTACGAGCAGTACTTC. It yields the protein CASSFHRAYEQYF.

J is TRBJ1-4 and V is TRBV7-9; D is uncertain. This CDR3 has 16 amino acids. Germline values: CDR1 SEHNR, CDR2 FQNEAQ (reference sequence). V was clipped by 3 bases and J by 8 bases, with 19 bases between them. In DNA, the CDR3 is TGTGCCAGCAGCTTTTCAGCGATTGTGAGGGAGGAAAAACTGTTTTTT. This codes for CASSFSAIVREEKLFF.

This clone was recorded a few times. This CDR3 reads CASSPGLDGGTDTQYF. The CDR3 bases are TGCGCCAGCAGCCCCGGACTAGATGGCGGCACAGATACGCAGTATTTT. The V call is TRBV5-1, the J call TRBJ2-3; 7 nucleotides line up with TRBD2. Germline values: CDR1 SGHRS, CDR2 YFSETQ. J lost 1 base, V lost 4 bases, and 9 bases had no gene match. The CDR3 sequence is 16 residues long.

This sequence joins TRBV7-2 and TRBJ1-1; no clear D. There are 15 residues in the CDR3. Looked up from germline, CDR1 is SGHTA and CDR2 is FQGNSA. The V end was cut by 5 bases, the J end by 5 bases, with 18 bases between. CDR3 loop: CASSPNLNGKTEAFF. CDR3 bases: TGTGCCAGCAGCCCGAATCTAAACGGTAAAACTGAAGCTTTCTTT.